The TCR beta chain under discussion was sequenced for a study of T cell responses to AZD1222 COVID-19 vaccine. Only in-frame clones appear in the TCRdb table, and some are missing; sequencing was by immunoSEQ multiplex PCR. The sample lists 150,000 to 200,000 clones; approximately 92% were seen once. CDR1 and CDR2 from the germline V gene are SGHDT and YYEEEE. This CDR3 contains 13 residues. Trimming stripped 3 bases from V and 3 bases from J, with 9 bases between. The material was peripheral blood, obtained on day 0 of AZD1222 vaccination. The clonotype comes from an adult in good health. The chain is built from TRBV5-6 and TRBJ1-1; D gene unclear. The CDR3 here is CASSSGPDTEAFF. CDR3 coding DNA: TGTGCCAGCAGCTCTGGACCCGACACTGAAGCTTTCTTT.